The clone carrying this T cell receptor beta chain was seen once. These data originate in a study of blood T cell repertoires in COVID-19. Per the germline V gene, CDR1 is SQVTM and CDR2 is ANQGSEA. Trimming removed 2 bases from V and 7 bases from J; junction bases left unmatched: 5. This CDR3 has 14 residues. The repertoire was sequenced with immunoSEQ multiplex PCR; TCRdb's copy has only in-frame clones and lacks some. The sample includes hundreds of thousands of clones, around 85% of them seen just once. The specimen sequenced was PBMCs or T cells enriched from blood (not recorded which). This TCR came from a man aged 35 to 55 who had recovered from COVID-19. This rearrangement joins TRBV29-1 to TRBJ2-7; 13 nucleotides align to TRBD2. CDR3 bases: TGCAGCGTTGAACGGACTAGCGGGAGTCGGGAGCAGTACTTC. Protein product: CSVERTSGSREQYF.